Below are 7 T cell receptor beta chains sequenced from a single sample in a study of shared clonotypes between healthy human individuals (dated by TCRdb to 2019 to 2021). CD8 naive samples consisted of CD45RO-negative cells that were positively selected for CCR7, yielding a CD45RA+CCR7+ population without TemRA cells. Receptors were amplified or captured by the immunoSEQ multiplex PCR assay. In its TCRdb copy, this immuneACCESS table keeps in-frame sequences only and misses some clones. Where compared with another copy, unresolved V genes explain less than half of these, and the others have no known cause. The sample contains a few million clones, 80% to 95% of them found a single time. The top ten clonotypes cover around 1.8% of the sample. The sample consisted of naive CD8+ T cells from PBMCs. This sample's cell subset or site label indicates: CD45RA+CCR7+. The receptor set was obtained from a man younger than 30 in good health. Some clones in this sample may be carry-over from other donors' samples.

This clone was seen only once. The chain employs TRBV6-6 and TRBJ1-5; D possibly corresponds to TRBD1 (6 bases). Germline V gene data show CDR1 as MNHNY and CDR2 as SVGAGI (reference sequence). V dropped 9 bases and J dropped 1 base, with 13 bases sitting between them. The length of the CDR3 is 14 residues. This CDR3 reads CASTEGGSNQPQHF. The CDR3 bases are TGTGCCAGTACCGAGGGGGGAAGCAATCAGCCCCAGCATTTT.

This chain joins TRBV27 and TRBJ2-3; tentative D call: TRBD2 (5 bases). Trimming stripped 5 bases from V and 2 bases from J, with 23 bases between. The germline CDR1 and CDR2 sequences are MNHEY and SMNVEV (reference sequence). This CDR3 has 18 residues. The DNA of the CDR3 is TGTGCCAGCAGTAAAATCCTCGTTCGGGGAGCGGACACAGATACGCAGTATTTT. It codes for CASSKILVRGADTDTQYF.

V is TRBV4-1 and J is TRBJ2-1, with TRBD1 matching over 9 bases. Germline lookup yields CDR1 MGHRA and CDR2 YSYEKL. The trim removed 1 base at V and 7 bases at J, leaving 8 bases unmatched. The CDR3 runs 16 residues. The CDR3, as DNA: TGCGCCAGCAGCCAAGGACCCGGGACAGGGAGGAATGAGCAGTTCTTC. Amino acid sequence: CASSQGPGTGRNEQFF.

The CDR3 region has the DNA TGTGCCAGTAGCCCGGACGAGAGAGAAGGGCATGAGCAGTTCTTC. Translation: CASSPDEREGHEQFF. The chain joins TRBV19 to TRBJ2-1; no reliable D call. Germline assignment: CDR1 LNHDA and CDR2 SQIVND (reference sequence). The length of the CDR3 is 15 residues. Trimming stripped 6 bases from V and 8 bases from J, with 20 bases between.

This chain uses TRBV11-2 with TRBJ2-7, with D possibly matching TRBD2 (5 bases). Germline V CDR1 and CDR2: SGHAT, FQNNGV. The V end lost 1 base, the J end lost 2 bases, and 9 bases lay between the germline ends. The CDR3 runs to 14 residues. This CDR3 is CASSLVERTYEQYF. CDR3 DNA: TGTGCCAGCAGCTTAGTAGAGCGGACCTACGAGCAGTACTTC.

The chain has TRBV7-6 and TRBJ2-5; 8 bases are a match to TRBD2. Trimming removed 0 bases from V and 4 bases from J; junction bases left unmatched: 7. The germline gives CDR1 SGHVS, CDR2 FNYEAQ. The CDR3 extends over 16 amino acids. CDR3 bases: TGTGCCAGCAGCTTAGCGTGGTCGGGAGGGTTAGAGACCCAGTACTTC. Its translation is CASSLAWSGGLETQYF. The full variable domain, with the rest looked up from reference TRBV7-6 and TRBJ2-5, is GAGVSQSPRYKVTKRGQDVALRCDPISGHVSLYWYRQALGQGPEFLTYFNYEAQQDKSGLPNDRFSAERPEGSISTLTIQRTEQRDSAMYRCASSLAWSGGLETQYFGPGTRLLVL.

A single count supports this clone. This chain uses TRBV11-2 with TRBJ2-3; 9 bases fit TRBD1. The length of the CDR3 is 14 residues. CDR1 is SGHAT and CDR2 is FQNNGV in the germline V gene. The ends lost 5 bases at V and 6 bases at J; junction bases unmatched: 6. DNA for the CDR3: TGTGCCAGCAGCACCGGGACAGGGAAGGATACGCAGTATTTT. As protein: CASSTGTGKDTQYF.